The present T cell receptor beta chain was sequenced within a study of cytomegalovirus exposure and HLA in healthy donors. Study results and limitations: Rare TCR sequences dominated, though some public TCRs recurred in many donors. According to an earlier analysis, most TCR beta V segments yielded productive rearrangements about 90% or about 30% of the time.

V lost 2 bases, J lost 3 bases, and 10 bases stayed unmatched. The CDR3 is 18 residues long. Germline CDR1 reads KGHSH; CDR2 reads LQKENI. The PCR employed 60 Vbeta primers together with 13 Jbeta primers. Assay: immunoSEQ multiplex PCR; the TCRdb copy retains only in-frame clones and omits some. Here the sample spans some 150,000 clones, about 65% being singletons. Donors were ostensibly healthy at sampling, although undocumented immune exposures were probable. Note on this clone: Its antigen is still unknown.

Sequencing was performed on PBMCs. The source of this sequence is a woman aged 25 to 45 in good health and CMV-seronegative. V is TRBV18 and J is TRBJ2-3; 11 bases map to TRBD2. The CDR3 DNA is TGTGCCAGCTCACCATCTCAGGTCACTAGCGGGAGAACAGATACGCAGTATTTT. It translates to CASSPSQVTSGRTDTQYF.